Listed below are T cell receptor beta chains from one sample, sequenced in a study of blood T cell repertoires in COVID-19. Profiling relied on immunoSEQ multiplex PCR, and the TCRdb table lists in-frame clones only, not all of them. The sample shows 85,000 to 90,000 clones, about 82% of them seen only once. The sample consisted of peripheral blood. Receptor source: a human donor in a cohort sampled during active COVID-19. Each CDR3 is given with its conserved first and last residue. D genes are given only for firm matches. The listing skips clone size in some rows; elsewhere it reads once, few, many or a size class.

>TRBD2|.|TRBV19|TRBJ2-7
CASSIRRGTAYEQYF
TGTGCCAGTAGTATAAGGCGGGGGACGGCCTACGAGCAGTACTTC
>TRBD2|.|TRBV19|TRBJ2-7
CASSFGGGFSYEQYF
TGTGCCAGTAGTTTCGGGGGGGGCTTCTCCTACGAGCAGTACTTC
>TRBD2|once|TRBV2|TRBJ2-7
CASGDRSGRAHEQYF
TGTGCCAGCGGGGATCGTAGCGGGAGGGCCCACGAGCAGTACTTC
>TRBD1|.|TRBV19|TRBJ1-6
CASSPTGLGNSPLHF
TGTGCCAGTAGCCCGACAGGGCTCGGTAATTCACCCCTCCACTTT
>TRBD2|.|TRBV6-2/TRBV6-3|TRBJ2-1
CASSWLAGGNYNEQFF
TGTGCCAGCAGTTGGCTAGCGGGAGGAAACTACAATGAGCAGTTCTTC
>TRBD1|.|TRBV9|TRBJ1-2
CASSVGMDRGYGYTF
TGTGCCAGCAGCGTAGGAATGGACAGGGGTTATGGCTACACCTTC
>TRBD1|.|TRBV27|TRBJ2-7
CASRGQGSYEQYF
TGTGCCAGCAGGGGACAGGGCTCCTACGAGCAGTACTTC
>.|.|TRBV29-1|TRBJ2-5
CSVPPGGPQETQYF
TGCAGCGTTCCCCCCGGGGGGCCCCAAGAGACCCAGTACTTC
>TRBD2|.|TRBV14|TRBJ2-1
CASSQERLAAPNEQFF
TGTGCCAGCAGCCAAGAGAGACTAGCGGCCCCCAATGAGCAGTTCTTC
>.|.|TRBV6-5|TRBJ1-5
CASSQGNQPQHF
TGTGCCAGCAGTCAGGGAAATCAGCCCCAGCATTTT
>TRBD2|.|TRBV7-3|TRBJ2-1
CASSSRLAGAADEQFF
TGTGCCAGCAGCTCACGACTAGCGGGAGCAGCGGATGAGCAGTTCTTC
>TRBD1|.|TRBV12-5|TRBJ1-6
CASGFPPRDRGNSPLHF
TGTGCTAGTGGTTTCCCCCCCCGGGACAGGGGCAATTCACCCCTCCACTTT
>.|.|TRBV11-2|TRBJ2-6
CASSLTGGANVLTF
TGTGCCAGCAGCTTGACGGGTGGGGCCAACGTCCTGACTTTC
>TRBD1|.|TRBV6-6|TRBJ1-5
CASRAQGGGNQPQHF
TGTGCCAGCAGGGCACAGGGGGGAGGCAATCAGCCCCAGCATTTT
>.|.|TRBV19|TRBJ2-1
CASSRGLRGGDEQFF
TGTGCCAGTAGTAGGGGGCTTAGGGGTGGCGATGAGCAGTTCTTC